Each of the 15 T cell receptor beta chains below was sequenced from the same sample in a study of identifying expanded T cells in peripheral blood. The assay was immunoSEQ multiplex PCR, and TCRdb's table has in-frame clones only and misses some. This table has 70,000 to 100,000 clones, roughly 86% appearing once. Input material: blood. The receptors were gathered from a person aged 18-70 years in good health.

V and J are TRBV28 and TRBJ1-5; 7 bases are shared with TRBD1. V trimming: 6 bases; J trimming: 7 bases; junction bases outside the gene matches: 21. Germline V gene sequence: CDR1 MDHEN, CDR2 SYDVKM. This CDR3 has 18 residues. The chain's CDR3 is CASRFGLRPQGIRQPQHF. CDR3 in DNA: TGTGCCAGCAGATTTGGACTTCGCCCACAGGGGATACGACAGCCCCAGCATTTT.

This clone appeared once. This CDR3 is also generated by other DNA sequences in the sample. CDR3 region: CASSLDAANTEAFF. The CDR3 DNA follows: TGCGCCAGCAGCTTGGATGCCGCAAACACTGAAGCTTTCTTT. The chain has TRBV5-1 and TRBJ1-1; D remains ambiguous. Deletions cut 0 bases from V and 2 bases from J, with 8 bases between. Germline CDR1 SGHRS, CDR2 YFSETQ. This CDR3 spans 14 amino acids.

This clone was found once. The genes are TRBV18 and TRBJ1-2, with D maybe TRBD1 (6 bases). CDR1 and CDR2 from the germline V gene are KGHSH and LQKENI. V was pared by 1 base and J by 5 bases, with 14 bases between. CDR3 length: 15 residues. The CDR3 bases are TGTGCCAGCTCACCACGTGAAGGGGGAGATTATGGCTACACCTTC. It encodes CASSPREGGDYGYTF. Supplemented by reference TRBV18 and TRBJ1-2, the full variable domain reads NAGVMQNPRHLVRRRGQEARLRCSPMKGHSHVYWYRQLPEEGLKFMVYLQKENIIDESGMPKERFSAEFPKEGPSILRIQQVVRGDSAAYFCASSPREGGDYGYTFGSGTRLTVV.

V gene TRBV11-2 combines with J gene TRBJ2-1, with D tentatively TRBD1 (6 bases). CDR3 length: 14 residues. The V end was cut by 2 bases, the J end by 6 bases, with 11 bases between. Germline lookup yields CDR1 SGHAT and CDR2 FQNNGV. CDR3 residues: CASSLYSRGNEQFF. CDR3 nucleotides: TGTGCCAGCAGCTTATATTCCAGGGGCAATGAGCAGTTCTTC.

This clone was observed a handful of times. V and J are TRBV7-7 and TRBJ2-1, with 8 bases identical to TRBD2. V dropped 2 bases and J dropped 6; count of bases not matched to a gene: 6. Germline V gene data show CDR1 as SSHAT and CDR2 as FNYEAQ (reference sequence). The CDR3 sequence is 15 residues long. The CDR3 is CASSLSLAVPNEQFF. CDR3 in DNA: TGTGCCAGCAGCTTATCACTAGCGGTCCCCAATGAGCAGTTCTTC.

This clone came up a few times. For the CDR3, the DNA is TGTGCCAGCAGTGTCTCAATACAGACTGAAGCTTTCTTT. Its translation: CASSVSIQTEAFF. This sequence joins TRBV6-4 and TRBJ1-1; no definite D call. CDR1 is MRHNA and CDR2 is SNTAGT in the germline V gene. V was trimmed by 4 bases and J by 5 bases, leaving 11 bases between them. The CDR3 loop spans 13 amino acids.

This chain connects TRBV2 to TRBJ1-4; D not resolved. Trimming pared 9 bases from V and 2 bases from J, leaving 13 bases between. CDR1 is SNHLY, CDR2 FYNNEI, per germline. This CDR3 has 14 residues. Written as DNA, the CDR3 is TGTGCCAGTACCGAAGGGTCCACTAATGAAAAACTGTTTTTT. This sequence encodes CASTEGSTNEKLFF.

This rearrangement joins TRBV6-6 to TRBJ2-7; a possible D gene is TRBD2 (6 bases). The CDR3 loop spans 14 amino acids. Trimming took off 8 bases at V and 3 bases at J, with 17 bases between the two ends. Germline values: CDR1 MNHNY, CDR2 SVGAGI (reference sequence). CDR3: CASGGFPEDYEQYF. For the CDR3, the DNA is TGTGCCAGCGGGGGGTTCCCTGAAGACTACGAGCAGTACTTC.

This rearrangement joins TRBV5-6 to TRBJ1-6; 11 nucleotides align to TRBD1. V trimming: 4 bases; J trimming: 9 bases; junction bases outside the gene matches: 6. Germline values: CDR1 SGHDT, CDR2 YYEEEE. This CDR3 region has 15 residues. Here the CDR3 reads CASSGGQGAISPLHF. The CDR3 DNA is TGTGCCAGCAGCGGTGGACAGGGGGCTATTTCACCCCTCCACTTT.

CDR3 bases: TGTGCCAGCAGCCAAGATATGGGCGCTCGAACCACAGATACGCAGTATTTT. Protein: CASSQDMGARTTDTQYF. This chain joins TRBV4-2 and TRBJ2-3; D is unclear. There are 17 residues in the CDR3. V lost 0 bases, J lost 2 bases, and 15 bases lay in between. Looked up from germline, CDR1 is LGHNA and CDR2 is YNFKEQ.

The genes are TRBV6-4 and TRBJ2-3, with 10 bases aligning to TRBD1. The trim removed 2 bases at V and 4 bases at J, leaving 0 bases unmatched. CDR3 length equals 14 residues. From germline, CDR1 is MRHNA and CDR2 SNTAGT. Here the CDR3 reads CASSDGTGADTQYF. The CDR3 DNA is TGTGCCAGCAGTGACGGGACAGGGGCAGATACGCAGTATTTT.

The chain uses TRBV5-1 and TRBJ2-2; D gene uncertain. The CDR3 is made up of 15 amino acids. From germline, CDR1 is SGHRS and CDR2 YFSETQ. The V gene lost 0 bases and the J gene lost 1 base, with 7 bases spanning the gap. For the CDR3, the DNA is TGCGCCAGCAGCTTGGCCGCATTGAACACCGGGGAGCTGTTTTTT. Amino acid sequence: CASSLAALNTGELFF.

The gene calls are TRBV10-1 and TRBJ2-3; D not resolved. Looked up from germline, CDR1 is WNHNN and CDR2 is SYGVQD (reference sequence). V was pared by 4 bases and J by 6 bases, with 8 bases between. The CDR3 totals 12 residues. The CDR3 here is CASSAGSDTQYF. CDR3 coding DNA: TGCGCCAGCAGTGCCGGTAGCGATACGCAGTATTTT.

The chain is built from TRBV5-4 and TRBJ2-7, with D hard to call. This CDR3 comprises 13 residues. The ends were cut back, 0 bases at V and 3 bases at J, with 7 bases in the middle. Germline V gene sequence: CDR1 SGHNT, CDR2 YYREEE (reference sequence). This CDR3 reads CASSLVGNYEQYF. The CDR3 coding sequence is TGTGCCAGCAGCTTGGTAGGTAACTACGAGCAGTACTTC.

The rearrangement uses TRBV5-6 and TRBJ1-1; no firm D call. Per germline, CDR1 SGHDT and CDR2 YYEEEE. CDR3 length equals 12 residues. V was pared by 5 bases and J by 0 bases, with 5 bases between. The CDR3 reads CASRKLNTEAFF. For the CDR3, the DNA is TGTGCCAGCAGGAAATTGAACACTGAAGCTTTCTTT.